The rows below give T cell receptor beta chains drawn from one sample of a study of T cell responses to AZD1222 COVID-19 vaccine. Assay: immunoSEQ multiplex PCR; the TCRdb copy retains only in-frame clones and omits some. Found here are more than 150,000 clones, around nine tenths of them singletons; the top ten hold roughly a quarter. Sequences were derived from peripheral blood, sampled 28 days after the second AZD1222 dose. The receptor set was obtained from an adult who received the AZD1222 COVID-19 vaccine. Both conserved end residues are part of each CDR3. Each record gives: V gene, J gene, CDR3 length, CDR3 protein.

>TRBV7-3|TRBJ2-7|14
CASSSTGGSYEQYF
>TRBV29-1|TRBJ2-7|13
CSVEAPGSGGQYF
>TRBV28|TRBJ2-7|12
CASSPRENEQYF
>TRBV6-2/TRBV6-3|TRBJ1-2|16
CASSYRPVTSGYGYTF
>TRBV7-2|TRBJ2-2|17
CASSLRQGRVGTGELFF
>TRBV7-7|TRBJ2-7|15
CASSLNPGQGGQQYF
>TRBV6-2/TRBV6-3|TRBJ2-5|14
CASSLSGSFETQYF
>TRBV7-2|TRBJ1-1|14
CASSPAPGDTEAFF
>TRBV28|TRBJ1-2|16
CASSLPRARQGSGYTF
>TRBV28|TRBJ2-7|12
CASSDGPYEQYF
>TRBV28|TRBJ1-4|14
CASSSQQIREKLFF
>TRBV7-9|TRBJ1-4|15
CASSRDRVIGEKLFF
>TRBV12-3/TRBV12-4|TRBJ1-2|11
CASSELRGYTF
>TRBV6-5|TRBJ2-7|15
CATEESGLGSYEQYF
>TRBV29-1|TRBJ2-1|15
CSVKGGRGQDNEQFF
>TRBV15|TRBJ2-1|16
CATSRDPQREGHEQFF
>TRBV7-2|TRBJ2-5|17
CASSLVSGSGGGGTQYF
>TRBV4-2|TRBJ2-1|16
CASSQEGLAGGNEQFF
>TRBV7-3|TRBJ1-6|13
CASSLKWESPLHF
>TRBV19|TRBJ1-1|12
CASTHEQGKTFF
>TRBV6-5|TRBJ2-7|15
CASSHGTTPSYEQYF
>TRBV5-1|TRBJ2-1|16
CASSLELAGAYNEQFF
>TRBV14|TRBJ2-5|13
CASSQGRKETQYF
>TRBV5-1|TRBJ1-2|16
CASSFYRVPGTGGYTF
>TRBV5-5|TRBJ2-7|17
CASSLNPGLELSYEQYF
>TRBV30|TRBJ2-2|15
CAGSSGGRWTGELFF
>TRBV28|TRBJ1-5|12
CASRGGDQPQHF
>TRBV6-5|TRBJ2-7|15
CASRAYQGAAYEQYF
>TRBV5-1|TRBJ2-7|14
CASTSQGVSYEQYF
>TRBV9|TRBJ2-2|16
CASSVAQLGNTGELFF
>TRBV5-1|TRBJ2-7|16
CASSHGGGGVSYEQYF
>TRBV23-1|TRBJ1-5|16
CASSQDRVVSNQPQHF
>TRBV9|TRBJ2-5|16
CASSVALAGSQETQYF
>TRBV9|TRBJ2-7|14
CASSPGTVGYEQYF
>TRBV28|TRBJ1-2|13
CASRRPAGGGYTF
>TRBV4-3|TRBJ1-4|14
CASSQKGLGEKLFF
>TRBV20-1|TRBJ2-1|13
CSASWAMGGEQFF
>TRBV2|TRBJ2-1|15
CASSLAGVGVDEQFF
>TRBV28|TRBJ1-4|12
CASCNPNEKLFF